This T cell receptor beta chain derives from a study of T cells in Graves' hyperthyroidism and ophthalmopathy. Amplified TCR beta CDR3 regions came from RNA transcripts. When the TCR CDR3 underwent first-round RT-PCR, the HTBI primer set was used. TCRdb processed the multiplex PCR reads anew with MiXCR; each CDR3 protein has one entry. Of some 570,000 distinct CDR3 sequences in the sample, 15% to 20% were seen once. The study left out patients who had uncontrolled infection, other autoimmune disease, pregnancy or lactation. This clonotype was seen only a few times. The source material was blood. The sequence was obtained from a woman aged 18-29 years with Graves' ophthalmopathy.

The CDR3 here is CASRDGPNEKLFF. The CDR3 DNA reads as TGTGCCAGCAGAGATGGACCTAATGAAAAACTGTTTTTT. The rearrangement joins TRBV6-1 to TRBJ1-4; D ambiguous. V was clipped by 6 bases and J by 3 bases, with 8 bases between them. Germline values: CDR1 MNHNS, CDR2 SASEGT. This CDR3 comprises 13 residues.